The source of this T cell receptor beta chain is a study of T cell clonality in common variable immunodeficiency. CVID and control samples used equivalent genomic DNA input. Using immunoSEQ multiplex PCR, the repertoire was profiled, and TCRdb retains in-frame clones only, with some absent. The sample shows fewer than 55,000 clones, none of them appearing just once. In this sample, this clone turned up many times. The read ends 3 residues early relative to the CDR3; the germline J gene fills the gap. The CDR3 sequence is 15 residues long. Trimming removed 5 bases at V and 8 bases at J, with 19 bases between.

The chain recombines TRBV12-3 or TRBV12-4 with TRBJ2-1, with TRBD1 as a possible D gene (5 bases). Sequencing was performed on peripheral blood mononuclear cells. The TCR comes from a person between 18 and 69 years old in good health. The sequenced part of the CDR3 DNA is TGTGCCAGCAGTCAAAACCAGGGAAATTCGGATGAG. Translation gives CASSQNQGNSDE. The entire CDR3 is CASSQNQGNSDEQFF.